This TCR beta chain stems from a study of cytomegalovirus exposure and HLA in healthy donors. Study-wide results and caveats: One cluster of highly shared sequence variants probably arose as a sequencing artifact.

Germline values: CDR1 MGHRA, CDR2 YSYEKL. The CDR3 totals 13 residues. Trimming stripped 2 bases from V and 2 bases from J, with 7 bases between. Use of 60 Vbeta and 13 Jbeta primers characterized the PCR. Repertoires were generated with immunoSEQ multiplex PCR, while TCRdb's copy carries only in-frame clones and drops some. Of 110,000 or so clones listed, around 74% were seen once; the top ten hold approximately 1.2%. In regard to this clone: Antigen: not known.

The sequence derives from a man aged 35 to 55 in good health and CMV-seronegative. The chain combines TRBV4-1 with TRBJ2-7; no clear D gene. Sequenced: PBMCs. The chain's CDR3 is CASSQRLAYEQYF. The CDR3 DNA reads as TGCGCCAGCAGCCAAAGATTAGCCTACGAGCAGTACTTC.